This TCR beta chain was identified in a study of blood T cell repertoires in COVID-19. For the study at large: PBMCs, B-cell-depleted T cells, or T cells provided the cDNA or gDNA that made up the material.

Sequencing was performed with immunoSEQ multiplex PCR; in TCRdb, only in-frame clones are kept and a portion is missing. Seen here are roughly 150,000 clones, roughly 88% observed once, and the top ten hold approximately 10%. The junction had 10 bases not matched to a gene; V was cut back by 6 bases and J by 5 bases. Germline V gene lookup returns CDR1 SNHLY and CDR2 FYNNEI. The CDR3 is 15 residues long. The sequenced sample was peripheral blood. The clonotype was recovered from a woman in her forties or fifties with acute or convalescent COVID-19. This chain uses TRBV2 with TRBJ1-5; 7 bases are shared with TRBD1. The CDR3 region has the DNA TGTGCCAGCAGGTCAGGGGGTGGAGGTGATCAGCCCCAGCATTTT. It is translated as CASRSGGGGDQPQHF.